Below are 27 T cell receptor beta chains sequenced from a single sample in a study of T cell repertoires in cytomegalovirus infection. MiXCR, applied by TCRdb to the reads, yields one record per CDR3 protein. The sample lists 450,000 to 650,000 distinct CDR3 sequences, 26% occurring once. Sequencing input: PBMCs. These receptors all come from a human donor in good health (CMV status not recorded). Some clones in this sample may be carry-over from other donors' samples.

The V call is TRBV10-3, the J call TRBJ2-7, with TRBD2 matching 9 bases. The CDR3 is made up of 12 amino acids. V lost 0 bases to trimming and J lost 10 bases; unmatched junction nucleotides: 1. Germline lookup yields CDR1 ENHRY and CDR2 SYGVKD. The DNA for the CDR3 is TGTGCCATCAGTGAGTCTAGCGGGAGTCAGTACTTC. It codes for CAISESSGSQYF.

The sample holds many counts of this clonotype. The chain joins TRBV7-6 to TRBJ2-5; D possibly corresponds to TRBD1 (5 bases). The V end was cut by 5 bases, the J end by 2 bases, with 12 bases between. The length of the CDR3 is 14 residues. The germline CDR1 and CDR2 sequences are SGHVS and FNYEAQ. The CDR3 bases are TGTGCCAGCAGCGTAGGGGCAGGGCAAGAGACCCAGTACTTC. Residues: CASSVGAGQETQYF. The entire variable domain, with the rest obtained from reference TRBV7-6 and TRBJ2-5, is as follows: GAGVSQSPRYKVTKRGQDVALRCDPISGHVSLYWYRQALGQGPEFLTYFNYEAQQDKSGLPNDRFSAERPEGSISTLTIQRTEQRDSAMYRCASSVGAGQETQYFGPGTRLLVL.

The chain uses TRBV6-2 or TRBV6-3 and TRBJ1-2; no reliable D call. The CDR3 has 14 residues. Trimming removed 2 bases at V and 3 bases at J, with 10 bases between. Germline CDR1 MNHEY, CDR2 SVGEGT. CDR3 region: CASSYRRGYYGYTF. The CDR3 coding sequence is TGTGCCAGCAGTTACCGACGGGGATACTATGGCTACACCTTC.

The table lists this clonotype with a few counts. The J gene is TRBJ2-1, the V gene TRBV6-8; D ambiguous. CDR1 is MNHGY and CDR2 is SAAAGT in the germline V gene. The length of the CDR3 is 15 residues. V was pared by 2 bases and J by 0 bases, with 8 bases between. The CDR3 is CASSYAENSYNEQFF. In nucleotides, the CDR3 is TGTGCCAGCAGTTACGCGGAAAACTCCTACAATGAGCAGTTCTTC.

Only a few counts were recorded for this clonotype. CDR3 DNA: TGTGCCAGCAGTTACGAGAGGGGGAATTCACCCCTCCACTTT. This encodes CASSYERGNSPLHF. This rearrangement joins TRBV6-6 to TRBJ1-6; possible D gene TRBD1, 6 bases. V lost 2 bases and J 7 bases, leaving 9 bases between the germline ends. Germline lookup yields CDR1 MNHNY and CDR2 SVGAGI (reference sequence). CDR3 length: 14 amino acids.

At least ten counts were recorded for this clonotype. The V gene is TRBV7-9, the J gene TRBJ1-4; 8 bases align to TRBD1. V was clipped by 5 bases and J by 3 bases; unmatched bases: 5. The CDR3 is 15 amino acids. Per the germline V gene, CDR1 is SEHNR and CDR2 is FQNEAQ (reference sequence). The CDR3 DNA is TGTGCCAGCAGCCCCCCGGGACAGGCTAATGAAAAACTGTTTTTT. It translates to CASSPPGQANEKLFF.

The chain combines TRBV12-3 or TRBV12-4 with TRBJ1-4; 7 bases line up with TRBD1. The length of the CDR3 is 17 residues. Unmatched junction bases numbered 7, after V lost 3 bases and J lost 0 bases. The CDR3 DNA is TGTGCCAGCAGTTTGGGACAGTCGACTGCAACTAATGAAAAACTGTTTTTT. This sequence encodes CASSLGQSTATNEKLFF.

This clonotype was observed at least ten times. The chain recombines TRBV7-2 with TRBJ2-1, with D uncertain. The CDR3 spans 17 residues. Germline assignment: CDR1 SGHTA and CDR2 FQGNSA. V dropped 5 bases and J dropped 0 bases, with 17 bases sitting between them. CDR3: CASSLHASARSYNEQFF. CDR3 bases: TGTGCCAGCAGCCTCCACGCGAGCGCTCGCTCCTACAATGAGCAGTTCTTC.

This sequence joins TRBV24-1 and TRBJ1-1; D is unresolved. Trimming pared 3 bases from V and 8 bases from J, leaving 12 bases between. Germline lookup yields CDR1 KGHDR and CDR2 SFDVKD. This CDR3 comprises 13 residues. The CDR3 DNA follows: TGTGCCACCAGTGATGGCTCCGGGTCGGAAGCTTTCTTT. Its protein product is CATSDGSGSEAFF.

The chain is built from TRBV7-8 and TRBJ1-1; possibly TRBD1 for D (6 bases). CDR1 is SGHVS and CDR2 is FQNEAQ in the germline V gene. The CDR3 extends over 14 amino acids. Trimming left V 3 bases short and J 1 base short, with 9 bases between. CDR3 sequence reads: CASSLTRGNTEAFF. The CDR3 DNA reads TGTGCCAGCAGCTTGACCAGGGGGAACACTGAAGCTTTCTTT.

This clonotype was recorded a few times. The rearrangement links TRBV12-5 to TRBJ2-5; maybe TRBD1 (6 bases). This CDR3 has 14 amino acids. Germline assignment: CDR1 LGHNT and CDR2 FRNRAP. The V end lost 5 bases, the J end lost 5 bases, and 15 bases lay between the germline ends. The CDR3 nucleotides read TGTGCTAGTGGTAAGGACAGTTCTCGGGAGACCCAGTACTTC. As protein: CASGKDSSRETQYF.

V gene TRBV5-1 combines with J gene TRBJ2-1, with D perhaps matching TRBD1 or TRBD2 (5 bases each). The CDR3 is 15 amino acids. Germline-derived CDR1 and CDR2 are SGHRS and YFSETQ. V was clipped by 3 bases and J by 0 bases, with 10 bases between them. The CDR3 nucleotides read TGCGCCAGCAGCTCGGGACGGAGCTCCTACAATGAGCAGTTCTTC. Its protein is CASSSGRSSYNEQFF.

V is TRBV20-1 and J is TRBJ2-5, with a possible D match to TRBD1 (6 bases). The germline V gene has CDR1 DFQATT and CDR2 SNEGSKA (reference sequence). V was trimmed by 6 bases and J by 2 bases, leaving 25 bases between them. The length of the CDR3 is 17 residues. CDR3 nucleotides: TGCAGTGCAAAAGCCAGGGGTGTTCAAATTAAGCAAGAGACCCAGTACTTC. Protein sequence: CSAKARGVQIKQETQYF.

This clonotype was picked up a small number of times. V gene TRBV7-2 combines with J gene TRBJ2-1; D unclear. Looked up from germline, CDR1 is SGHTA and CDR2 is FQGNSA. The V end was cut by 3 bases, the J end by 5 bases, with 14 bases between. This CDR3 region has 15 residues. This chain's CDR3 is CASSFSRSDNNEQFF. For the CDR3, the DNA is TGTGCCAGCAGCTTTTCAAGATCCGATAACAATGAGCAGTTCTTC.

This clonotype came up once. The rearrangement links TRBV4-1 to TRBJ2-7; 7 bases line up with TRBD1. The length of the CDR3 is 15 residues. The germline V gene has CDR1 MGHRA and CDR2 YSYEKL. With 4 bases clipped from V and 4 bases from J, the junction kept 10 bases outside the gene matches. This CDR3 reads CASSPVPGQNYEQYF. The CDR3 region has the DNA TGCGCCAGCAGCCCGGTCCCGGGACAGAATTACGAGCAGTACTTC.

The chain employs TRBV7-9 and TRBJ2-3, with 8 bases identical to TRBD2. The germline V gene encodes CDR1 SEHNR and CDR2 FQNEAQ (reference sequence). The CDR3 has 14 amino acids. J lost 4 bases, V lost 4 bases, and 4 bases had no gene match. For the CDR3, the DNA is TGTGCCAGCAGCTCCGTGGGACTAGCAGATACGCAGTATTTT. Protein product: CASSSVGLADTQYF.

V is TRBV28 and J is TRBJ1-4, with 7 bases that match TRBD1. Germline V gene data show CDR1 as MDHEN and CDR2 as SYDVKM. The junction had 10 bases not matched to a gene; V was cut back by 5 bases and J by 7 bases. CDR3 size: 15 residues. The CDR3 loop reads CASSPPGQSSEKLFF. The CDR3 bases are TGTGCCAGCAGTCCCCCGGGACAGAGCAGTGAAAAACTGTTTTTT.

V and J are TRBV4-3 and TRBJ2-7; 8 bases line up with TRBD1. Germline trimming cut 2 bases from V and 4 bases from J; bases unmatched to any gene: 10. This CDR3 has 16 residues. Germline CDR1 LGHNA, CDR2 YSLEER. Here the CDR3 reads CASSQLREQGVYEQYF. The CDR3 nucleotides are TGCGCCAGCAGCCAACTTAGGGAACAGGGGGTTTACGAGCAGTACTTC.

This sequence joins TRBV28 and TRBJ2-1, with TRBD2 as a possible D gene (5 bases). CDR3 size: 17 residues. Between the trimmed V and J ends, which lost 4 bases and 0 bases, there was a span of 16 bases. Germline V gene sequence: CDR1 MDHEN, CDR2 SYDVKM. The CDR3 loop is CASSSDLLASSYNEQFF. In DNA, the CDR3 is TGTGCCAGCAGTTCCGACCTTCTAGCTAGCTCCTACAATGAGCAGTTCTTC.

The chain joins TRBV6-2 or TRBV6-3 to TRBJ2-5, with TRBD1 identical over 8 bases. V lost 6 bases, J lost 4 bases, and 16 bases stayed unmatched. CDR3 length: 17 amino acids. Germline-derived CDR1 and CDR2 are MNHEY and SVGEGT. The CDR3 sequence: CASSASGTGLRRETQYF. The CDR3 bases are TGTGCCAGCAGCGCGTCCGGGACAGGATTAAGGAGAGAGACCCAGTACTTC.

This clonotype was observed at least ten times. V gene TRBV7-8 combines with J gene TRBJ1-1, with a weak D call TRBD1 (5 bases). Trimming pared 1 base from V and 1 base from J, leaving 13 bases between. Germline V gives CDR1 SGHVS, CDR2 FQNEAQ. This CDR3 has 16 amino acids. DNA for the CDR3: TGTGCCAGCAGCTTAGATGGGGCCCTGGGGAACACTGAAGCTTTCTTT. Protein sequence: CASSLDGALGNTEAFF.

This clonotype was counted many times. This rearrangement joins TRBV11-2 to TRBJ2-3; no definite D call. This CDR3 is 15 amino acids long. The ends were cut back, 0 bases at V and 0 bases at J, with 7 bases in the middle. Germline CDR1 reads SGHAT; CDR2 reads FQNNGV. The CDR3 DNA is TGTGCCAGCAGCTTAGATCCTCTTAGCACAGATACGCAGTATTTT. Translating gives CASSLDPLSTDTQYF.

J is TRBJ1-4 and V is TRBV7-9, with TRBD1 as a possible D gene (6 bases). Looked up from germline, CDR1 is SEHNR and CDR2 is FQNEAQ (reference sequence). The CDR3 runs 14 residues. With 3 bases removed from V and 10 bases from J, the gap between germline ends came to 15 bases. The CDR3 region is CASSLARGAGKLFF. The CDR3 coding sequence is TGTGCCAGCAGCTTGGCCCGGGGGGCGGGAAAACTGTTTTTT.

V is TRBV13 and J is TRBJ2-1; possibly TRBD1 or TRBD2 for D (5 bases each). The CDR3 length is 12 residues. Germline lookup yields CDR1 PRHDT and CDR2 FYEKMQ (reference sequence). Trimming left V 5 bases short and J 9 bases short, with 11 bases between. CDR3 nucleotide sequence: TGTGCCAGCAGCCTAGAGGGGTCTGAGCAGTTCTTC. This sequence encodes CASSLEGSEQFF.

This sequence joins TRBV9 and TRBJ2-3, with unresolved D. Germline V lookup: CDR1 SGDLS, CDR2 YYNGEE. This CDR3 contains 15 residues. Deletions cut 0 bases from V and 3 bases from J, with 11 bases between. The CDR3 here is CASSVAIGKTDTQYF. The CDR3 DNA is TGTGCCAGCAGCGTAGCGATAGGGAAGACAGATACGCAGTATTTT.

The V call is TRBV19, the J call TRBJ1-2; 7 positions agree with TRBD1. Germline CDR1 LNHDA, CDR2 SQIVND (reference sequence). V lost 6 bases and J lost 0; bases outside the gene matches: 4. This CDR3 spans 14 amino acids. This CDR3 reads CASRKDRTNYGYTF. In nucleotides, the CDR3 is TGTGCCAGTAGGAAGGACAGGACTAACTATGGCTACACCTTC.

There are a few counts of this clonotype. V gene TRBV6-1 combines with J gene TRBJ1-1; D call uncertain. V lost 2 bases to trimming and J lost 4 bases, with 14 bases between them. The germline CDR1 and CDR2 sequences are MNHNS and SASEGT. CDR3 size: 15 residues. Here the CDR3 DNA reads TGTGCCAGCAGTGAAAGGATAGGTCTCGGCACTGAAGCTTTCTTT. Its protein product is CASSERIGLGTEAFF.